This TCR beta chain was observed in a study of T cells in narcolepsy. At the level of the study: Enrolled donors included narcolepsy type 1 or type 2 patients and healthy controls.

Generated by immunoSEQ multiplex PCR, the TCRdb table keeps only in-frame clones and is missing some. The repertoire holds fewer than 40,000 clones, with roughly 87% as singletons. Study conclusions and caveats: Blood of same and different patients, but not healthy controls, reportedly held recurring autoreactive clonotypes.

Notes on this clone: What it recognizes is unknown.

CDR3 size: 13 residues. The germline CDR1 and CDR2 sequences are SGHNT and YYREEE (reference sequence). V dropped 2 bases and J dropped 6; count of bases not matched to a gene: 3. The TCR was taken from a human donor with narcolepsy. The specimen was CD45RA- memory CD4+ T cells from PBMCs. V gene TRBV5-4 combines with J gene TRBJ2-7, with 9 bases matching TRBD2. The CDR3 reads CASSFSGGREQYF. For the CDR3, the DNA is TGTGCCAGCAGCTTCAGCGGGGGGCGCGAGCAGTACTTC.